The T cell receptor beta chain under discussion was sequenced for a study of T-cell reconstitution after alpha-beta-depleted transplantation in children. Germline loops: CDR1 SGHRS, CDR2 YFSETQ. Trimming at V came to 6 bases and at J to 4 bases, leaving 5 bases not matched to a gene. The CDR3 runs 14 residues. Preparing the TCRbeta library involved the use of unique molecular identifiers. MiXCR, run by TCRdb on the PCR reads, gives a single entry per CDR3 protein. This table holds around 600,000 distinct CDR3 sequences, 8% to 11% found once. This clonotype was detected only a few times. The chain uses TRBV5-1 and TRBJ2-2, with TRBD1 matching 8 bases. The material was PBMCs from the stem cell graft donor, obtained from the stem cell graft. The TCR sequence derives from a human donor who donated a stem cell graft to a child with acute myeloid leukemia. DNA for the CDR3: TGCGCCAGCATTCAGGGGGCAGGCACCGGGGAGCTGTTTTTT. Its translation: CASIQGAGTGELFF.